The 18 T cell receptor beta chains below were found in one sample sequenced in a study of cytomegalovirus exposure and HLA in healthy donors. The data were produced by immunoSEQ multiplex PCR, yet TCRdb's version contains in-frame clones alone and is incomplete. The repertoire holds about 120,000 clones, with about 88% as singletons. Sequenced sample: PBMCs. The receptors shown here come from a woman aged 18 to 35 in good health and CMV-seronegative.

V and J are TRBV21-1 and TRBJ2-5; the table assigns TRBD1, which was not confirmed against the DNA. TRBV21-1 is a pseudogene locus. The CDR3 consists of 17 residues. CDR3 amino acids: CASSTHPGQKNQETQYF. The DNA of the CDR3 is TGTGCCAGCAGCACCCATCCGGGACAGAAAAACCAAGAGACCCAGTACTTC.

The V call is TRBV6-5, the J call TRBJ1-3, with TRBD1 identical over 8 bases. V shed 5 bases and J 7 bases; nucleotides not matched to a gene: 7. The CDR3 has 14 amino acids. Germline CDR1 and CDR2: MNHEY and SVGAGI. CDR3 sequence: CASSPRQGTNTIYF. The DNA of the CDR3 is TGTGCCAGCAGTCCACGACAGGGGACGAACACCATATATTTT.

The chain links TRBV11-2 to TRBJ2-7, with D perhaps TRBD1 (5 bases). The CDR3 contains 15 residues. Trimming took off 5 bases at V and 0 bases at J, with 14 bases between the two ends. Looked up from germline, CDR1 is SGHAT and CDR2 is FQNNGV. CDR3: CASSPLTVSSYEQYF. DNA of the CDR3: TGTGCCAGCAGCCCATTGACAGTGTCCTCCTACGAGCAGTACTTC.

V is TRBV4-1 and J is TRBJ2-7; D is unresolved. The CDR3 loop spans 15 amino acids. The germline V and J ends were trimmed by 3 bases and 3 bases, with 15 bases remaining between them. Germline assignment: CDR1 MGHRA and CDR2 YSYEKL. The CDR3 loop is CASSQQRAKIYEQYF. The CDR3 nucleotides are TGCGCCAGCAGCCAGCAGCGAGCCAAAATCTACGAGCAGTACTTC.

The chain carries TRBV19 and TRBJ1-5, with a tentative D call TRBD1 (5 bases). V gave up 6 bases and J gave up 2 bases, with 14 bases separating them. CDR1 is LNHDA and CDR2 is SQIVND in the germline V gene (reference sequence). This CDR3 is 15 amino acids long. The CDR3 is CASRRRTNGNQPQHF. The CDR3 nucleotides are TGTGCCAGTAGACGTAGGACAAATGGCAATCAGCCCCAGCATTTT.

This chain joins TRBV5-1 and TRBJ2-7, with D possibly matching TRBD2 (7 bases). CDR1 is SGHRS and CDR2 is YFSETQ in the germline V gene. Trimming left V 4 bases short and J 4 bases short, with 24 bases between. CDR3 length: 17 amino acids. DNA of the CDR3: TGCGCCAGCAGCGTGGTATATGGCGGGGGCCTAAAATACGAGCAGTACTTC. Its translation is CASSVVYGGGLKYEQYF.

V is TRBV10-1 and J is TRBJ2-7; the D gene is possibly TRBD2 (5 bases). CDR3 length: 11 amino acids. In germline, CDR1 is WNHNN, CDR2 SYGVQD (reference sequence). Deletions cut 6 bases from V and 6 bases from J, with 9 bases between. CDR3 amino acids: CASSGGGEQYF. In nucleotides, the CDR3 is TGCGCCAGCAGCGGTGGAGGCGAGCAGTACTTC.

CDR3 sequence (DNA): TGTGCCAGCAGCTTAGGGATCGGACTCCCGCAGCCCCAGCATTTT. It codes for CASSLGIGLPQPQHF. The rearrangement joins TRBV7-8 to TRBJ1-5, with D unresolved. Per germline, CDR1 SGHVS and CDR2 FQNEAQ. Trimming stripped 1 base from V and 7 bases from J, with 14 bases between. This CDR3 has 15 residues.

This rearrangement joins TRBV18 to TRBJ2-7, with 8 bases aligning to TRBD1. The CDR3 extends over 15 amino acids. Germline V gene data show CDR1 as KGHSH and CDR2 as LQKENI. The V segment lost 4 bases and the J segment 3 bases; nucleotides outside the gene matches: 8. The CDR3 nucleotides read TGTGCCAGCTCACGAGGACAGGGTGAGGGCTACGAGCAGTACTTC. It yields the protein CASSRGQGEGYEQYF.

This clone was counted a single time. V gene TRBV27 combines with J gene TRBJ2-5, with 12 bases that match TRBD2. V trimming: 2 bases; J trimming: 3 bases; junction bases outside the gene matches: 7. The CDR3 is 17 residues long. CDR1 MNHEY and CDR2 SMNVEV come from the germline V gene (reference sequence). The CDR3 is CASSLTPRLAGEETQYF. Here the CDR3 DNA reads TGTGCCAGCAGTTTAACCCCGCGACTAGCGGGGGAAGAGACCCAGTACTTC.

The rearrangement joins TRBV6-5 to TRBJ2-5; TRBD1 agrees at 7 bases. Trimming cost V 0 bases and J 3 bases; bases outside gene matches: 4. The CDR3 is 15 residues long. From germline, CDR1 is MNHEY and CDR2 SVGAGI. The DNA for the CDR3 is TGTGCCAGCAGTTACTCGTACGGGACAGAAGAGACCCAGTACTTC. Protein: CASSYSYGTEETQYF.

The gene calls are TRBV2 and TRBJ2-2; 7 positions match TRBD1. V lost 4 bases and J lost 7; bases outside the gene matches: 3. There are 13 residues in the CDR3. Germline CDR1 reads SNHLY; CDR2 reads FYNNEI. The CDR3 spells CASSGQGVGELFF. Here the CDR3 DNA reads TGTGCCAGCAGTGGACAGGGAGTCGGGGAGCTGTTTTTT.

The genes are TRBV9 and TRBJ2-1; 15 positions agree with TRBD2. V was pared by 3 bases and J by 7 bases, with 11 bases of the junction left unmatched. The germline V gene encodes CDR1 SGDLS and CDR2 YYNGEE. There are 18 residues in the CDR3. The CDR3 loop reads CASSAVGLAGGPRNEQFF. Here the CDR3 DNA reads TGTGCCAGCAGCGCCGTCGGACTAGCGGGGGGGCCGCGGAATGAGCAGTTCTTC.

The CDR3 region has the DNA TGTGCCAGCAGTGAACTTAGCGGGGGAAACATTCAGTACTTC. Encoded protein: CASSELSGGNIQYF. The V call is TRBV6-1, the J call TRBJ2-4; 9 bases are shared with TRBD2. The CDR3 sequence is 14 residues long. The V gene's germline CDR1 is MNHNS and CDR2 SASEGT. V trimming: 2 bases; J trimming: 6 bases; junction bases outside the gene matches: 2.

CDR3: CASSLELSGGNEQFF. DNA of the CDR3: TGTGCCAGCAGCTTGGAACTGAGCGGGGGCAATGAGCAGTTCTTC. This chain joins TRBV7-8 and TRBJ2-1, with 8 bases lining up with TRBD2. The J segment lost 6 bases and the V segment lost 3 bases, leaving 7 bases of the junction unmatched. Germline CDR1 reads SGHVS; CDR2 reads FQNEAQ. The CDR3 runs to 15 residues. Using reference TRBV7-8 and TRBJ2-1 for the parts outside the CDR3, the full variable domain is GAGVSQSPRYKVAKRGQDVALRCDPISGHVSLFWYQQALGQGPEFLTYFQNEAQLDKSGLPSDRFFAERPEGSVSTLKIQRTQQEDSAVYLCASSLELSGGNEQFFGPGTRLTVL.

This chain links TRBV4-1 with TRBJ2-7; 9 nucleotides align to TRBD2. The V gene's germline CDR1 is MGHRA and CDR2 YSYEKL. The CDR3 covers 15 residues. The V and J ends lost 6 bases and 3 bases, in that order; junction bases with no gene match: 9. In DNA form, the CDR3 reads TGCGCCAGCAGTCGAATAGCGGGGGACTACTACGAGCAGTACTTC. Protein sequence: CASSRIAGDYYEQYF.

The J gene is TRBJ1-2, the V gene TRBV11-2; maybe TRBD1 (5 bases). From germline, CDR1 is SGHAT and CDR2 FQNNGV. The CDR3 extends over 16 amino acids. V was shortened by 0 bases and J by 6 bases, with 17 bases between the two germline ends. This CDR3 is CASSLDLGGGFDGYTF. CDR3 coding DNA: TGTGCCAGCAGCTTAGATCTGGGCGGGGGGTTCGATGGCTACACCTTC.

The rearrangement uses TRBV7-9 and TRBJ1-6; D gene ambiguous. The CDR3 loop spans 14 amino acids. V gave up 3 bases and J gave up 10 bases, with 13 bases separating them. The germline gives CDR1 SEHNR, CDR2 FQNEAQ (reference sequence). The CDR3 sequence: CASSFLGVDSPLHF. The CDR3 region has the DNA TGTGCCAGCAGCTTCTTGGGAGTCGACTCACCCCTCCACTTT.